This T cell receptor beta chain appears in the sequencing data of a study of T-cell reconstitution after alpha-beta-depleted transplantation in children. The study, taken as a whole, reports: Surviving recipient T cells and thymic progenitors accounted for the high day-60 TCRbeta diversity observed in some patients. About two months after transplant, alpha-beta T cells reportedly came from several hundred expanded graft clones. Hyperexpanded clones declined; after one year, newly produced T cells mostly supplied diversity.

The TCRbeta library was prepared with unique molecular identifiers. Each CDR3 protein gets one entry after TCRdb re-called the PCR reads with MiXCR. The sample has a few hundred thousand distinct CDR3 sequences; roughly a quarter are singletons. V lost 10 bases and J 10 bases, leaving 16 bases between the germline ends. In germline, CDR1 is MNHNY, CDR2 SVGAGI (reference sequence). The CDR3 consists of 12 residues. This clonotype was found a few times. Its antigen is still unknown. The sequence was collected from a girl aged 2-10 years with Fanconi anemia, due to receive a stem cell transplant. The chain carries TRBV6-6 and TRBJ2-2; D gene uncertain. Sequencing was performed on PBMCs, taken before TCRalphabeta/CD19-depleted stem cell transplant. CDR3 loop: CATQFPGEELFF. The CDR3 DNA reads TGTGCCACCCAATTCCCGGGTGAGGAGCTGTTTTTT.